This TCR beta chain came from a study of blood T cell repertoires in COVID-19. The assay was immunoSEQ multiplex PCR, and TCRdb's table has in-frame clones only and misses some. Of fewer than 150,000 clones listed, 85% are singletons. The source of this sequence is a human donor in a cohort sampled during active COVID-19. Sequencing input: peripheral blood.

For the CDR3, the DNA is TGTGCCAGCAGCCAACAGGGGGAGACCCAGTACTTC. Protein product: CASSQQGETQYF. The chain is built from TRBV3-1 (or the pseudogene TRBV3-2) and TRBJ2-5, with D possibly matching TRBD1 (6 bases). The CDR3 is 12 amino acids. In germline, CDR1 is LGHDT, CDR2 YNNKEL (reference sequence). V lost 2 bases and J lost 5, with 6 bases in between.